This record covers a single T cell receptor beta chain. No antigen is known for it. No base qualities exist here, and no much larger clone lies one base off it. This sample stems from a study of cytomegalovirus exposure and HLA in healthy donors (dated by TCRdb to about 2017). For the wider study: According to a later analysis, the roughly 120 validation repertoires were produced on the same platform as the approximately 600 repertoires of the first cohort. The aim of the study was to test whether cataloging public T cell receptors could identify signatures of past pathogen exposure. Along with the approximately 700-subject first cohort, a separate validation cohort of approximately 110 different subjects was used. To predict cytomegalovirus infection status, the study brought together high-throughput TCR immunosequencing, statistical association of individual TCRs with disease status, and machine learning.

The donors were included in the validation cohort of some 110 subjects, a group kept apart from the roughly 700-subject first cohort. The junction shows trimming of 1 base on V and 3 bases on J, plus 9 bases between the germline ends. Looking up the germline V gene yields CDR1 SGHDT and CDR2 YYEEEE. The CDR3 numbers 14 residues from cysteine through phenylalanine. Only CDR3 DNA remains: 42 bases, in frame from the first base. General study outcomes and caveats: The study listed 150 to 200 TCR beta chains as associated with cytomegalovirus. Across donors, most TCR sequences were observed very rarely, whereas some public TCRs were present in many individuals. Of the cluster scores, 85% to 95% were above 0 in a later analysis, which found that TCRs clustered in the first cohort also tended to co-occur in the 90 to 150 validation repertoires. The validation cohort had no HLA typing available for a later analysis, so co-occurrence within that cohort was assessed over all 120 or so repertoires. In both the original and validation cohorts, the classifier was reported to diagnose cytomegalovirus status with high specificity and sensitivity. In vitro tests confirmed that a few of the cytomegalovirus-associated TCR beta chains recognize cytomegalovirus antigens. The authors suggested that the approach could potentially be extended to other disease states and immunological phenotypes.

Libraries were built with the immunoSEQ multiplex PCR assay. The source study handled its data this way. To diagnose cytomegalovirus status from the catalog of TCR beta chain sequences, a statistical classification framework was built. TCRdb obtained this table from immuneACCESS and retained in-frame rearrangements with V and J assigned. These tables miss some clones; where compared with another copy, unresolved V genes account for less than half of the shortfall, and the remainder is unexplained. V, J and clone size reflect that table, while D and trimming were determined from the DNA. Counted in this sample were fewer than 60,000 clones; about 88% of them appeared once. The ten largest clones represent around 15% of the sample.

Sequencing was performed on PBMCs. This chain is built from TRBV5-6 and TRBJ2-3; TRBD1 could be the D gene, as 5 bases match. This TCR was recovered from a woman aged 18-35 years in good health and CMV-seronegative. The CDR3 corresponds to CASSLNRLTDTQYF. The nucleotides are TGTGCCAGCAGCTTGAACAGGTTGACAGATACGCAGTATTTT.